The 10 T cell receptor beta chains below come from one sample, sequenced in a study of blood T cell repertoires in COVID-19. TCRdb keeps only in-frame clones here, not all; method: immunoSEQ multiplex PCR. The sample yields around 160,000 clones, approximately 95% seen once. Sequenced material: peripheral blood. The receptors originated from a woman in her sixties with COVID-19, enrolled during active disease.

The gene calls are TRBV19 and TRBJ2-3, with 11 bases aligning to TRBD2. V shed 10 bases, J shed 2 bases, and the junction held 17 bases outside the gene matches. The germline V gene has CDR1 LNHDA and CDR2 SQIVND (reference sequence). The CDR3 is 18 amino acids. CDR3 region: CANPFLAGGPEITDTQYF. The CDR3 nucleotides read TGTGCCAACCCGTTTCTAGCGGGGGGCCCAGAAATCACAGATACGCAGTATTTT. The full variable domain, with the rest looked up from reference TRBV19 and TRBJ2-3, is DGGITQSPKYLFRKEGQNVTLSCEQNLNHDAMYWYRQDPGQGLRLIYYSQIVNDFQKGDIAEGYSVSREKKESFPLTVTSAQKNPTAFYLCANPFLAGGPEITDTQYFGPGTRLTVL.

The rearrangement uses TRBV18 and TRBJ2-1, with 10 bases matching TRBD2. CDR3 length: 17 residues. The junction had 4 bases not matched to a gene; V was cut back by 0 bases and J by 2 bases. Germline V gives CDR1 KGHSH, CDR2 LQKENI. The CDR3: CASSPPASGGTYNEQFF. DNA for the CDR3: TGTGCCAGCTCACCACCGGCTAGCGGGGGCACCTACAATGAGCAGTTCTTC.

The V gene is TRBV7-2, the J gene TRBJ2-5; 7 bases are shared with TRBD1. V lost 5 bases to trimming and J lost 2 bases; unmatched junction nucleotides: 20. Germline-derived CDR1 and CDR2 are SGHTA and FQGNSA. The CDR3 is 19 residues long. The CDR3 reads CASSVPGGGPTRRQETQYF. CDR3 nucleotide sequence: TGTGCCAGCAGCGTACCAGGGGGTGGCCCCACGCGCCGGCAAGAGACCCAGTACTTC.

This clone was observed once. The chain carries TRBV19 and TRBJ1-2, with 10 bases that match TRBD1. The V and J ends lost 5 bases and 3 bases, in that order; junction bases with no gene match: 6. CDR3 size: 15 residues. Germline assignment: CDR1 LNHDA and CDR2 SQIVND (reference sequence). The CDR3: CASSDPGQGHYGYTF. The CDR3 DNA follows: TGTGCCAGTAGTGACCCGGGACAGGGGCACTATGGCTACACCTTC.

This clone was seen only once. This chain uses TRBV4-2 with TRBJ1-2; TRBD1 aligns across 7 bases. The V segment lost 4 bases and the J segment 4 bases; nucleotides outside the gene matches: 9. This CDR3 is 15 amino acids long. Germline V gene data show CDR1 as LGHNA and CDR2 as YNFKEQ. CDR3 in DNA: TGTGCCAGCAGCCCGGCTACAGGGGCCACCTATGGCTACACCTTC. Translating it yields CASSPATGATYGYTF.

The chain combines TRBV10-3 with TRBJ2-3, with 11 positions matching TRBD2. CDR3 length equals 16 residues. The germline V gene encodes CDR1 ENHRY and CDR2 SYGVKD. J lost 2 bases, V lost 6 bases, and 7 bases had no gene match. The CDR3 protein is CAIRETSGENTDTQYF. Here the CDR3 DNA reads TGTGCCATCAGGGAGACTAGCGGGGAGAACACAGATACGCAGTATTTT.

This chain connects TRBV9 to TRBJ2-3; 15 positions agree with TRBD2. Germline trimming cut 4 bases from V and 2 bases from J; bases unmatched to any gene: 11. This CDR3 is built from 19 residues. Germline CDR1 reads SGDLS; CDR2 reads YYNGEE. CDR3 region: CASSKTGTSGGSYTDTQYF. The CDR3 DNA reads as TGTGCCAGCAGCAAAACCGGGACTAGCGGGGGGTCTTACACAGATACGCAGTATTTT.

The CDR3 nucleotides are TGTGCCAGCAACGCGGGCATCTATGGCTACACCTTC. This gives the protein CASNAGIYGYTF. V and J are TRBV25-1 and TRBJ1-2; D uncertain. This CDR3 comprises 12 residues. The V gene lost 7 bases and the J gene lost 4 bases, with 10 bases spanning the gap. Germline V gene lookup returns CDR1 MGHDK and CDR2 SYGVNS.

V gene TRBV6-5 combines with J gene TRBJ1-2; TRBD1 agrees at 7 bases. V shed 6 bases and J 5 bases; nucleotides not matched to a gene: 6. The CDR3 covers 13 residues. Germline CDR1 is MNHEY and CDR2 is SVGAGI. The CDR3 DNA reads as TGTGCCAGCAGGACAACAGGGGATTATGGCTACACCTTC. This codes for CASRTTGDYGYTF.

This clone was seen a few times. V is TRBV9 and J is TRBJ2-3, with TRBD2 matching over 11 bases. The CDR3 length is 18 residues. Losses at the gene ends were 1 base for V and 3 bases for J; bases not matched to a gene: 10. CDR1 is SGDLS, CDR2 YYNGEE, per germline. The CDR3 region is CASSVFPLTSGETDTQYF. The CDR3 nucleotides are TGTGCCAGCAGCGTATTCCCGTTGACTAGCGGGGAAACAGATACGCAGTATTTT. The entire variable domain, with the rest obtained from reference TRBV9 and TRBJ2-3, is as follows: DSGVTQTPKHLITATGQRVTLRCSPRSGDLSVYWYQQSLDQGLQFLIQYYNGEERAKGNILERFSAQQFPDLHSELNLSSLELGDSALYFCASSVFPLTSGETDTQYFGPGTRLTVL.